What follows describes a single TCR beta chain. One end of the junction does not line up with germline, which may come from a read error. The data were taken from a study of T cell repertoires in ileal Crohn's disease. Study overall: Operated complications were stricturing disease (about 60%) and penetrating disease (approximately 39%). About half received postoperative treatment, under 14 with thiopurines and 18 anti-TNF.

Around 500 nanograms of biopsy DNA per sample underwent TCRB immunosequencing. Produced via immunoSEQ multiplex PCR; TCRdb's table is partial and in-frame only. Counted here are around 1,700 clones, roughly 77% occurring once; the ten biggest clones make up approximately 8.8%. This CDR3 contains 14 residues. The germline V gene encodes CDR1 SGHVS and CDR2 FQNEAQ. Sequencing input: ileal tissue. The V gene is TRBV7-8, the J gene TRBJ2-1, with 11 bases identical to TRBD2. This receptor was obtained from an adult with Crohn's disease. CDR3 in amino acids: CASSIAGGRNEQFF. CDR3 in DNA: TGTGCCAGCAGCATAGCGGGGGGGCGGAATGAGCAGTTCTTC.